Listed below are T cell receptor beta chains from one sample, sequenced in a study of T-cell memory formation after mild COVID-19. MiXCR, run by TCRdb on the 5' RACE reads, gives a single entry per CDR3 protein. This table holds a few hundred thousand distinct CDR3 sequences, about 16% found once. Sequenced material: PBMCs or a T cell subset sorted from them (not recorded which). The origin of the receptors is a man between 18 and 29 years old who had mild COVID-19 (a few samples of this study predate the infection). Cell type and time point are not known. Each CDR3 is given with its conserved first and last residue. A D gene is named only where the DNA matches it firmly. Size is stated for part of the rows, as once, few or many counts, or as a class when the clone is expanded.

d_gene | j_gene | v_gene | abundance | CDR3aa | CDR3nt
- | TRBJ2-2 | TRBV5-6 | few | CASSRRFTGELFF | TGTGCCAGCAGCCGAAGATTCACCGGGGAGCTGTTTTTT
- | TRBJ1-6 | TRBV9 | few | CASSVSGRENSPLHF | TGTGCCAGCAGCGTCTCGGGACGGGAGAATTCACCCCTCCACTTT
TRBD1 | TRBJ2-1 | TRBV2 | few | CASSYRGPFVEQFF | TGTGCCAGCAGTTACAGGGGACCTTTTGTGGAGCAGTTCTTC
- | TRBJ2-6 | TRBV7-9 | few | CASSPRPRGGANVLTF | TGTGCCAGCAGCCCCCGGCCCCGTGGAGGGGCCAACGTCCTGACTTTC
TRBD1 | TRBJ2-7 | TRBV5-1 | - | CASSLVGTGTYEQYF | TGCGCCAGCAGCTTGGTCGGGACAGGCACCTACGAGCAGTACTTC
- | TRBJ2-7 | TRBV6-6 | - | CASSSRGEQYF | TGTGCCAGCAGTTCCCGGGGCGAGCAGTACTTC
TRBD2 | TRBJ2-2 | TRBV7-6 | many | CASSLAGGAANTGELFF | TGTGCCAGCAGCTTAGCCGGGGGGGCCGCGAACACCGGGGAGCTGTTTTTT
TRBD1 | TRBJ2-1 | TRBV4-2 | few | CASSHLDRSPGDEQFF | TGTGCCAGCAGCCACCTGGACAGGTCGCCTGGGGATGAGCAGTTCTTC
- | TRBJ1-2 | TRBV10-3 | - | CAISESHRAPLRGYTF | TGTGCCATCAGTGAGTCACACAGGGCCCCCCTTCGAGGCTACACCTTC
TRBD1 | TRBJ1-5 | TRBV12-3/TRBV12-4 | many | CASSWTGARGAQPQHF | TGTGCCAGCAGTTGGACAGGCGCCAGGGGGGCGCAGCCCCAGCATTTT
- | TRBJ1-1 | TRBV29-1 | - | CSVLDGDTEAFF | TGCAGCGTACTTGATGGGGACACTGAAGCTTTCTTT
TRBD1 | TRBJ1-1 | TRBV7-6 | few | CASSTYRGLNTEAFF | TGTGCCAGCAGCACCTACAGGGGGCTGAACACTGAAGCTTTCTTT
- | TRBJ1-1 | TRBV12-3/TRBV12-4 | - | CASSLTIRGAFF | TGTGCCAGCAGCTTGACCATTCGGGGAGCTTTCTTT